The source of this TCR beta chain is a study of beta chain features in type 1 diabetes. Study conclusions and caveats: VDJ junctions sequenced from type 1 diabetes patients showed fewer insertions and more deletions. Any HLA-type effect on TCRB rearrangement remained unresolved here. The cDNA sequencing approach could over-represent high-TCR-expressing cells.

With 3 bases clipped from V and 2 bases from J, the junction kept 4 bases outside the gene matches. The CDR3 sequence is 14 residues long. Germline V lookup: CDR1 MNHEY, CDR2 SMNVEV (reference sequence). Expressed TCRB transcripts were sequenced, since all the RNA that had been isolated was reverse transcribed. TCRdb's copy holds only in-frame clones and misses some; the assay was immunoSEQ multiplex PCR. The data hold hundreds of thousands of clones, with roughly a sixth observed a single time. Purity (above 95%) was reached by all sorted populations. A word on this clone: Its antigen is undetermined.

The TCR originated in a man between 18 and 35 years old in good health. J is TRBJ2-7 and V is TRBV27; 7 positions agree with TRBD1. The sample comprised naive CD4+ T cells from blood. CDR3 protein: CASSFRTGAYEQYF. CDR3 nucleotides: TGTGCCAGCAGTTTCCGGACAGGTGCCTACGAGCAGTACTTC.